This T cell receptor (beta chain) was identified during a study of beta chain features in type 1 diabetes. With 7 bases removed from V and 1 base from J, the gap between germline ends came to 17 bases. The CDR3 spans 15 residues. Germline V gene data show CDR1 as ENHRY and CDR2 as SYGVKD. The entirety of the isolated RNA underwent reverse transcription, so expressed TCRB transcripts were sequenced. Reads for stem cell-like memory T cell samples averaged roughly 950,000. Generated by immunoSEQ multiplex PCR, the TCRdb table keeps only in-frame clones and is missing some. The sample contains approximately 40,000 clones, about 50% of which appear only once. The study, taken as a whole, reports: Any PCR bias toward short templates would affect both groups alike.

Researchers reported sorting CD4+ naive, central memory, regulatory and stem cell-like memory cells via CD45RO/CCR7/CD25/CD127/CD95/CD27. This clone has only a few counts. Its antigen is still unknown. The TCR was taken from a woman in her twenties or thirties in good health. The chain carries TRBV10-3 and TRBJ2-7; D may be TRBD2 (6 bases). Sequenced material: stem cell memory CD4+ T cells from blood. The CDR3 DNA reads TGTGCCATCACTCGAAGTAGCGGTAGTTCCTACGAGCAGTACTTC. Translated, it gives CAITRSSGSSYEQYF.